This entry lists 29 T cell receptor beta chains sequenced from one sample in a study of T cell responses to AZD1222 COVID-19 vaccine. Profiled with immunoSEQ multiplex PCR; TCRdb holds only in-frame clones, not every one. The sample lists 92,000 or so clones, 90% occurring once. The sequencing used peripheral blood, collected on day 0 of AZD1222 vaccination. These receptors all stem from an adult in good health.

The chain uses TRBV7-6 and TRBJ2-7, with D perhaps given as TRBD1 or TRBD2 (5 bases each). V gave up 0 bases and J gave up 1 base, with 16 bases separating them. Germline values: CDR1 SGHVS, CDR2 FNYEAQ. The CDR3 runs to 17 residues. The CDR3 reads CASSLAWQQGGSYEQYF. CDR3 in DNA: TGTGCCAGCAGCTTAGCGTGGCAGCAGGGCGGGTCCTACGAGCAGTACTTC.

V gene TRBV7-9 combines with J gene TRBJ2-7; possible D gene TRBD2, 7 bases. The germline V gene encodes CDR1 SEHNR and CDR2 FQNEAQ (reference sequence). V lost 2 bases, J lost 3 bases, and 26 bases lay in between. There are 19 residues in the CDR3. This CDR3 is CASSLTAGVGAGPFYEQYF. The CDR3 DNA is TGTGCCAGCAGCTTAACGGCAGGGGTTGGAGCGGGGCCGTTCTACGAGCAGTACTTC.

The chain links TRBV19 to TRBJ1-1, with D perhaps TRBD1 (5 bases). V lost 2 bases and J 8 bases, leaving 15 bases between the germline ends. In germline, CDR1 is LNHDA, CDR2 SQIVND (reference sequence). This CDR3 has 14 residues. The CDR3 bases are TGTGCCAGTAGTATAATGGTCAGCTCAGGGGAAGCTTTCTTT. Protein: CASSIMVSSGEAFF. The entire variable domain, with the rest obtained from reference TRBV19 and TRBJ1-1, is as follows: DGGITQSPKYLFRKEGQNVTLSCEQNLNHDAMYWYRQDPGQGLRLIYYSQIVNDFQKGDIAEGYSVSREKKESFPLTVTSAQKNPTAFYLCASSIMVSSGEAFFGQGTRLTVV.

V gene TRBV10-3 combines with J gene TRBJ2-7; 10 bases line up with TRBD1. The germline CDR1 and CDR2 sequences are ENHRY and SYGVKD. There are 14 residues in the CDR3. With 4 bases clipped from V and 1 base from J, the junction kept 1 base outside the gene matches. The DNA for the CDR3 is TGTGCCATCAGTGCGGGACAGGGGTCCTACGAGCAGTACTTC. Translation: CAISAGQGSYEQYF.

For this clone: This sample also contains other DNA sequences that code for the same CDR3. The gene calls are TRBV12-3 or TRBV12-4 and TRBJ2-7; D remains ambiguous. The ends were cut back, 3 bases at V and 1 base at J, with 1 base in the middle. The CDR3 has 11 residues. Written as DNA, the CDR3 is TGTGCCAGCAGTTTTTCCTACGAGCAGTACTTC. It specifies CASSFSYEQYF.

This chain connects TRBV10-2 to TRBJ2-2; D might be TRBD2 (5 bases). The CDR3 extends over 14 amino acids. V dropped 4 bases and J dropped 4 bases, with 10 bases sitting between them. Germline-derived CDR1 and CDR2 are WSHSY and SAAADI. DNA of the CDR3: TGCGCCAGCAGTGTAGAGCGGTCCACCGGGGAGCTGTTTTTT. It is translated as CASSVERSTGELFF.

The chain combines TRBV2 with TRBJ2-5; TRBD2 matches at 10 bases. The tail of the sequence fits TRBJ2-7 better, so the J call may be wrong. Germline V gene data show CDR1 as SNHLY and CDR2 as FYNNEI. CDR3 size: 15 residues. CDR3 region: CASSEGLAGSYEQYF. CDR3 nucleotide sequence: TGTGCCAGCAGTGAAGGACTAGCGGGCTCCTACGAGCAGTACTTC.

The chain employs TRBV30 and TRBJ2-6, with D possibly being TRBD1 or TRBD2 (5 bases each). Trimming took 1 base from V and 0 from J, leaving 16 bases between them. The germline V gene encodes CDR1 GTSNPN and CDR2 SVGIG (reference sequence). CDR3 size: 18 residues. DNA for the CDR3: TGTGCCTGGAGTGCCAACTGGGGGTCTCCCTCTGGGGCCAACGTCCTGACTTTC. Its translation is CAWSANWGSPSGANVLTF.

The CDR3 here is CASSLVYRGWGLADYEQYF. CDR3 in DNA: TGTGCCAGCAGCTTAGTTTACAGGGGTTGGGGACTAGCGGATTACGAGCAGTACTTC. The chain combines TRBV11-2 with TRBJ2-7, with 11 nucleotides matching TRBD2. There are 19 residues in the CDR3. V dropped 1 base and J dropped 4; count of bases not matched to a gene: 15. Germline CDR1 is SGHAT and CDR2 is FQNNGV.

The rearrangement joins TRBV19 to TRBJ2-6; D may be TRBD1 or TRBD2 (5 bases each). Germline V gene data show CDR1 as LNHDA and CDR2 as SQIVND (reference sequence). Trimming took off 3 bases at V and 1 base at J, with 7 bases between the two ends. The CDR3 has 15 residues. The CDR3 DNA is TGTGCCAGTAGTATTTGGGGGTCTGGGGCCAACGTCCTGACTTTC. Translation: CASSIWGSGANVLTF.

The chain couples TRBV4-1 to TRBJ2-1; 13 bases map to TRBD2. CDR3 length: 17 amino acids. The V gene end was trimmed by 2 bases and the J gene end by 7 bases; junction bases not matched to a gene: 8. Germline V CDR1 and CDR2: MGHRA, YSYEKL. The CDR3 here is CASSQRLAGGLTNEQFF. The DNA of the CDR3 is TGCGCCAGCAGCCAACGACTAGCGGGAGGCCTTACGAATGAGCAGTTCTTC.

This clone was picked up a small number of times. V and J are TRBV3-1 (or the pseudogene TRBV3-2) and TRBJ2-7; D not resolved. The ends were cut back, 4 bases at V and 4 bases at J, with 14 bases in the middle. The CDR3 loop spans 14 amino acids. The V gene's germline CDR1 is LGHDT and CDR2 YNNKEL (reference sequence). CDR3 coding DNA: TGTGCCAGCAGCCGGGCTAAGGACGGGTACGAGCAGTACTTC. It specifies CASSRAKDGYEQYF.

The chain joins TRBV2 to TRBJ1-6, with D perhaps matching TRBD1 (5 bases). The CDR3 is made up of 15 amino acids. Deletions cut 3 bases from V and 3 bases from J, with 9 bases between. CDR1 SNHLY and CDR2 FYNNEI come from the germline V gene. The DNA of the CDR3 is TGTGCCAGCAGTGAGCAGGGAATCTATAATTCACCCCTCCACTTT. Translated, it gives CASSEQGIYNSPLHF.

V is TRBV7-9 and J is TRBJ1-1; 7 bases agree with TRBD1. Germline CDR1 reads SEHNR; CDR2 reads FQNEAQ (reference sequence). This CDR3 has 14 amino acids. The junction had 6 bases not matched to a gene; V was cut back by 3 bases and J by 5 bases. CDR3: CASSFLTGMTEAFF. CDR3 nucleotide sequence: TGTGCCAGCAGCTTCCTGACAGGGATGACTGAAGCTTTCTTT.

V and J are TRBV6-5 and TRBJ2-5, with TRBD2 matching over 7 bases. The germline V gene has CDR1 MNHEY and CDR2 SVGAGI. Unmatched junction bases numbered 2, after V lost 6 bases and J lost 1 base. CDR3 length: 13 amino acids. The CDR3 nucleotides read TGTGCCAGCAGCGCGGGGGTCCAAGAGACCCAGTACTTC. Residues: CASSAGVQETQYF.

The chain carries TRBV7-8 and TRBJ2-5, with TRBD2 matching over 13 bases. J lost 5 bases, V lost 5 bases, and 8 bases had no gene match. The CDR3 covers 16 residues. CDR1 SGHVS and CDR2 FQNEAQ come from the germline V gene. CDR3 amino acids: CASSAYTSGRGETQYF. CDR3 DNA: TGTGCCAGCAGCGCCTACACTAGCGGGAGGGGGGAGACCCAGTACTTC.

J is TRBJ1-1 and V is TRBV27; 7 bases align to TRBD1. The V segment lost 5 bases and the J segment 1 base; nucleotides outside the gene matches: 4. CDR3 length: 14 amino acids. Germline V gene lookup returns CDR1 MNHEY and CDR2 SMNVEV (reference sequence). CDR3 in amino acids: CASSPWTGNTEAFF. The CDR3 DNA is TGTGCCAGCAGTCCCTGGACAGGGAACACTGAAGCTTTCTTT.

The J gene is TRBJ2-1, the V gene TRBV11-2; 7 bases fit TRBD2. J gave up 5 bases and V 7 bases, and 8 bases lay outside the gene matches. The CDR3 is 14 residues long. Germline CDR1 reads SGHAT; CDR2 reads FQNNGV. The CDR3 loop reads CASMPSGLHNEQFF. The CDR3 coding sequence is TGTGCCAGCATGCCTAGCGGACTACACAATGAGCAGTTCTTC. Full variable domain (outside the CDR3, taken from reference TRBV11-2 and TRBJ2-1): EAGVAQSPRYKIIEKRQSVAFWCNPISGHATLYWYQQILGQGPKLLIQFQNNGVVDDSQLPKDRFSAERLKGVDSTLKIQPAKLEDSAVYLCASMPSGLHNEQFFGPGTRLTVL.

The chain is built from TRBV11-3 and TRBJ2-7; D is possibly TRBD1 (5 bases). The length of the CDR3 is 13 residues. The germline V and J ends were trimmed by 5 bases and 5 bases, with 13 bases remaining between them. Germline V lookup: CDR1 SGHNT, CDR2 YENEEA. CDR3 coding DNA: TGTGCCAGCAGCGTGGACAAGGAGAACGAGCAGTACTTC. Protein sequence: CASSVDKENEQYF.

This chain links TRBV6-2 or TRBV6-3 with TRBJ2-7, with D tentatively TRBD1 (5 bases). This CDR3 contains 14 residues. Germline loops: CDR1 MNHEY, CDR2 SVGEGT. V was pared by 6 bases and J by 6 bases, with 18 bases between. The CDR3 DNA reads TGTGCCAGCAGCCCTCGGGCAGGGTCCGTCGAGCAGTACTTC. Translated: CASSPRAGSVEQYF.

This chain uses TRBV7-2 with TRBJ2-2; 9 bases fit TRBD2. The CDR3 contains 16 residues. J lost 4 bases, V lost 3 bases, and 6 bases had no gene match. Germline assignment: CDR1 SGHTA and CDR2 FQGNSA. CDR3 amino acids: CASSFGTSRLTGELFF. Here the CDR3 DNA reads TGTGCCAGCAGCTTTGGGACTAGCAGACTCACCGGGGAGCTGTTTTTT.

Worth noting for this clone: Other nucleotide sequences in the sample specify the same CDR3. The V and J genes are TRBV7-9 and TRBJ2-1; 14 bases fit TRBD2. The V and J ends lost 1 base and 2 bases, in that order; junction bases with no gene match: 1. Looked up from germline, CDR1 is SEHNR and CDR2 is FQNEAQ (reference sequence). The CDR3 consists of 17 residues. The CDR3: CASSLGGLAGAYNEQFF. Here the CDR3 DNA reads TGTGCCAGCAGCTTAGGGGGACTAGCGGGAGCCTACAATGAGCAGTTCTTC.

The chain links TRBV7-2 to TRBJ1-5; D is unresolved. The germline V gene encodes CDR1 SGHTA and CDR2 FQGNSA. This CDR3 has 13 amino acids. Trimming removed 5 bases at V and 7 bases at J, with 12 bases between. The CDR3: CASSKEGRQPQHF. The CDR3 DNA follows: TGTGCCAGCAGCAAAGAGGGCCGGCAGCCCCAGCATTTT.

There are a few counts of this clone. V is TRBV12-3 or TRBV12-4 and J is TRBJ2-7; D is unresolved. V lost 4 bases, J lost 3 bases, and 4 bases lay in between. This CDR3 region has 11 residues. The CDR3 sequence: CASSSDYEQYF. CDR3 sequence (DNA): TGTGCCAGCAGTTCCGACTACGAGCAGTACTTC.

The chain joins TRBV11-2 to TRBJ1-2; 8 bases fit TRBD1. Trimming took 1 base from V and 13 from J; bases not matched to a gene: 8. The germline CDR1 and CDR2 sequences are SGHAT and FQNNGV. The CDR3 covers 13 residues. This CDR3 reads CASSLGQGASATF. CDR3 sequence (DNA): TGTGCCAGCAGCTTAGGGCAGGGGGCATCGGCCACCTTC.

The CDR3 DNA is TGTGCCAGCAGCATCCCCCCTACAGGGGTCTACGAGCAGTACTTC. The encoded protein is CASSIPPTGVYEQYF. This chain connects TRBV6-2 or TRBV6-3 to TRBJ2-7, with 7 bases matching TRBD1. The CDR3 extends over 15 amino acids. V shed 6 bases, J shed 3 bases, and the junction held 11 bases outside the gene matches. The germline V gene has CDR1 MNHEY and CDR2 SVGEGT.

The chain combines TRBV7-2 with TRBJ1-2; 7 nucleotides align to TRBD1. The CDR3 totals 19 residues. Germline V gene lookup returns CDR1 SGHTA and CDR2 FQGNSA. The junction had 19 bases not matched to a gene; V was cut back by 2 bases and J by 4 bases. Here the CDR3 reads CASSLKSNRLVDRAYGYTF. The CDR3 coding sequence is TGTGCCAGCAGCTTAAAGTCCAATCGGCTGGTAGACAGGGCCTATGGCTACACCTTC.

This rearrangement joins TRBV5-1 to TRBJ2-3, with TRBD2 matching 7 bases. V trimming: 2 bases; J trimming: 4 bases; junction bases outside the gene matches: 4. CDR3 length equals 14 residues. Germline V lookup: CDR1 SGHRS, CDR2 YFSETQ. CDR3 region: CASSLGGSADTQYF. The CDR3 region has the DNA TGCGCCAGCAGCTTAGGCGGGAGCGCAGATACGCAGTATTTT. Complete variable domain (other parts from reference TRBV5-1 and TRBJ2-3): KAGVTQTPRYLIKTRGQQVTLSCSPISGHRSVSWYQQTPGQGLQFLFEYFSETQRNKGNFPGRFSGRQFSNSRSEMNVSTLELGDSALYLCASSLGGSADTQYFGPGTRLTVL.

The chain carries TRBV28 and TRBJ1-2; possible D gene TRBD1, 6 bases. Germline V gene sequence: CDR1 MDHEN, CDR2 SYDVKM. The CDR3 covers 13 residues. V lost 10 bases and J 8 bases, leaving 20 bases between the germline ends. The CDR3: CATPRAGAEGYTF. CDR3 coding DNA: TGTGCCACCCCTCGGGCGGGGGCGGAGGGCTACACCTTC.